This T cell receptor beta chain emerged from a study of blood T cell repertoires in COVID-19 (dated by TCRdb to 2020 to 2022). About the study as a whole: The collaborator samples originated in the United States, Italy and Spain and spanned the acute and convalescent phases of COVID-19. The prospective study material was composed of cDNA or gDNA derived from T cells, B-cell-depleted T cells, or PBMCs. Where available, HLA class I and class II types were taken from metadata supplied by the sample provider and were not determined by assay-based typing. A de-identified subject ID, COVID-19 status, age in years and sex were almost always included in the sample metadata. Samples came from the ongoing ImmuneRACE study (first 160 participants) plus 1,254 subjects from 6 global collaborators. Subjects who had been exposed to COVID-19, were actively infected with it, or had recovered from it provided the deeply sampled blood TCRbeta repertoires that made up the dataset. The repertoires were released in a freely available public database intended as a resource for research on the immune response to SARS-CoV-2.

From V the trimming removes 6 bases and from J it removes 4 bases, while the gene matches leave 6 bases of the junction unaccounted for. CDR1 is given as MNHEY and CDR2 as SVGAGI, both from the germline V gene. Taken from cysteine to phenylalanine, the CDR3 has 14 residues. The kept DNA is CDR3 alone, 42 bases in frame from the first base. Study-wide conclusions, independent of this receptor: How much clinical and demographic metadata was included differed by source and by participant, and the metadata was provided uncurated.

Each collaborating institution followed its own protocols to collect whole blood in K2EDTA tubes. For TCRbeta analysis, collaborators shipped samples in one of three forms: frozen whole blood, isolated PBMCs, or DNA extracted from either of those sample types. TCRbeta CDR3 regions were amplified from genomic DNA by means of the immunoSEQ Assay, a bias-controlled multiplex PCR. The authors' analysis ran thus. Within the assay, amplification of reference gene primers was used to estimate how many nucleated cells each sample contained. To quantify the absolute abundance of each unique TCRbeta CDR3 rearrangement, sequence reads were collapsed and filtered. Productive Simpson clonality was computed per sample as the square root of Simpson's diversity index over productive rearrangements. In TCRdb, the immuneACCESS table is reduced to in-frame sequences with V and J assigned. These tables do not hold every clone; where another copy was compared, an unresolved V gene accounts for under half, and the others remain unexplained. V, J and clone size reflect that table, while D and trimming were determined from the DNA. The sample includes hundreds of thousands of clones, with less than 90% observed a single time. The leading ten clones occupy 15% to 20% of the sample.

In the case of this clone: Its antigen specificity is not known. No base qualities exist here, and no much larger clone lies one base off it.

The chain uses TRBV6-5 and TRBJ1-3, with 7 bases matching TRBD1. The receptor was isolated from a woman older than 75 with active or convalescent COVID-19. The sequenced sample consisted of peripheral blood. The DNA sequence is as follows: TGTGCCAGCAGATCGACAGGGAGAGGAAACACCATATATTTT. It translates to CASRSTGRGNTIYF.